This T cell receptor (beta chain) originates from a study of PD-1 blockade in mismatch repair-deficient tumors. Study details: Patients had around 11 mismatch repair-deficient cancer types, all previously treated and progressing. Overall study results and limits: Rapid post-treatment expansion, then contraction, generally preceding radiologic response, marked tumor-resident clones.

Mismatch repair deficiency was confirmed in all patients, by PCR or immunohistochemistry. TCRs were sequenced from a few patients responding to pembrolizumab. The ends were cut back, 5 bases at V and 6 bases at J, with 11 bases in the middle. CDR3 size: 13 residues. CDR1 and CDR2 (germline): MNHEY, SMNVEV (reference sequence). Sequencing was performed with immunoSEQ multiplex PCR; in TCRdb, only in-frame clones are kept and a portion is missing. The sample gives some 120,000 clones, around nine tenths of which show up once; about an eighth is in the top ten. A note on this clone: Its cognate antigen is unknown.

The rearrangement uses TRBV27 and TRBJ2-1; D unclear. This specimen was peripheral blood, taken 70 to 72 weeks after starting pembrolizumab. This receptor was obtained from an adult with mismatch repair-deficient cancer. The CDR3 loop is CASSQPWGNEQFF. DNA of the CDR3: TGTGCCAGCAGTCAGCCTTGGGGCAATGAGCAGTTCTTC.